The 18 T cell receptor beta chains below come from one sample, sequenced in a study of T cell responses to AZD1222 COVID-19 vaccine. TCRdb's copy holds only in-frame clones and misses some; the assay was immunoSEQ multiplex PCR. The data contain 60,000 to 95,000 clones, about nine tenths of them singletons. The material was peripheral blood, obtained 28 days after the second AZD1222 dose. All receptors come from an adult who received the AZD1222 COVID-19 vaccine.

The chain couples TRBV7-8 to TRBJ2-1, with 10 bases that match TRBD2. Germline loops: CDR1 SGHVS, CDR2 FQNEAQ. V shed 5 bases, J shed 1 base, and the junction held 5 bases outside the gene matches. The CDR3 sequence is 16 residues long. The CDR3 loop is CASSRLAGSSYNEQFF. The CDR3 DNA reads TGTGCCAGCAGCAGACTAGCGGGCTCTTCCTACAATGAGCAGTTCTTC.

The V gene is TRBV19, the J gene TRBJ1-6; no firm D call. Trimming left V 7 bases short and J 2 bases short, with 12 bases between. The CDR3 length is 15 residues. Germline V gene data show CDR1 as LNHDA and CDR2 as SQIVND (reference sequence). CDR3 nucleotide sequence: TGTGCCAGTAAGGTCGCGTCTACCTATAATTCACCCCTCCACTTT. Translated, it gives CASKVASTYNSPLHF.

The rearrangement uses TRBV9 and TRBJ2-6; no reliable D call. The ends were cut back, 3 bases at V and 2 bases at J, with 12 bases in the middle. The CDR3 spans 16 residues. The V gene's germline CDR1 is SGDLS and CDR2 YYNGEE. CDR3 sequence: CASSEEGLPGANVLTF. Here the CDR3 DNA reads TGTGCCAGCAGCGAGGAAGGGTTACCTGGGGCCAACGTCCTGACTTTC.

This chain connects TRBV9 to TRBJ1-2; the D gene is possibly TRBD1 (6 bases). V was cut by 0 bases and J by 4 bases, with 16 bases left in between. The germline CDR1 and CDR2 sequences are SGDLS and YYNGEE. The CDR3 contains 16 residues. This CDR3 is CASSVGAGAKGYGYTF. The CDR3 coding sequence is TGTGCCAGCAGCGTAGGAGCGGGGGCGAAAGGCTATGGCTACACCTTC.

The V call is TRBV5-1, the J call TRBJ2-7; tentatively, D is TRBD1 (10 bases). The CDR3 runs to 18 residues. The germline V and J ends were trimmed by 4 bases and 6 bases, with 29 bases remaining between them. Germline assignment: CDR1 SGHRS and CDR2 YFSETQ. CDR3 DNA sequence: TGCGCCAGCAGCAAGGGACAGGGGATGGCGGGGGGGCCCGGCGAGCAGTACTTC. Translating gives CASSKGQGMAGGPGEQYF.

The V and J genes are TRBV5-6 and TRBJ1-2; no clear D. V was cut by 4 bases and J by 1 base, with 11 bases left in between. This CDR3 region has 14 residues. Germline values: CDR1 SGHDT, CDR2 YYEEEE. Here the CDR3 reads CASSRSLGNYGYTF. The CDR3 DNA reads TGTGCCAGCAGCCGTAGTTTGGGTAACTATGGCTACACCTTC. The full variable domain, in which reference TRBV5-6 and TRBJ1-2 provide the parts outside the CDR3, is DAGVTQSPTHLIKTRGQQVTLRCSPKSGHDTVSWYQQALGQGPQFIFQYYEEEERQRGNFPDRFSGHQFPNYSSELNVNALLLGDSALYLCASSRSLGNYGYTFGSGTRLTVV.

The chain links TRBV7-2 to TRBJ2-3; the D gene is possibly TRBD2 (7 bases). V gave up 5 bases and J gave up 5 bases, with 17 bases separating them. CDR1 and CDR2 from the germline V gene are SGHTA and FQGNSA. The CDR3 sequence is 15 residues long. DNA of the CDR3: TGTGCCAGCAGCCTGACCGGGGGGCCTATAGATACGCAGTATTTT. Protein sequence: CASSLTGGPIDTQYF.

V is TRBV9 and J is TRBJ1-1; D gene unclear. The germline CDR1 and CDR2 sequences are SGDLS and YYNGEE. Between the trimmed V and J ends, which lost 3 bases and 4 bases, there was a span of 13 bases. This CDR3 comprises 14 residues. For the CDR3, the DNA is TGTGCCAGCAGCGCCCGCAACATAGGCACTGAAGCTTTCTTT. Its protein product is CASSARNIGTEAFF.

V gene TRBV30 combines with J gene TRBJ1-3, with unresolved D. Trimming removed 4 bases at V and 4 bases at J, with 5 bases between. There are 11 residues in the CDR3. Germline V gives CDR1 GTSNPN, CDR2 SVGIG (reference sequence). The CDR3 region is CAWTGGNTIYF. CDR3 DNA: TGTGCCTGGACGGGGGGAAACACCATATATTTT.

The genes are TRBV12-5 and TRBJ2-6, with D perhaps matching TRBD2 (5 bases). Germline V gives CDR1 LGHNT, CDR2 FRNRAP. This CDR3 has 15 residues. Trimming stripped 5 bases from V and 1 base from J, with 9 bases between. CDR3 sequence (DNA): TGTGCTAGTGGTCCTGGGGAGTCTGGGGCCAACGTCCTGACTTTC. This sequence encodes CASGPGESGANVLTF.

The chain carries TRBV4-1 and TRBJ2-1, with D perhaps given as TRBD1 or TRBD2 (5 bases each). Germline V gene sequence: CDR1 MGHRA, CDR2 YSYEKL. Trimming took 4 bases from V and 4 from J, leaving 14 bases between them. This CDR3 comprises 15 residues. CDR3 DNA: TGCGCCAGCAGCCTGGGGGTAGCAGCTTACAATGAGCAGTTCTTC. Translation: CASSLGVAAYNEQFF.

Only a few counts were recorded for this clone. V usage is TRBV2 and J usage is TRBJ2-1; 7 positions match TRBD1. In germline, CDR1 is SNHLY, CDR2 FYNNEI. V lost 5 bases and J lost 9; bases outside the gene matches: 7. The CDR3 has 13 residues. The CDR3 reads CASSSGQVSEQFF. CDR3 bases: TGTGCCAGCAGTTCCGGACAGGTCAGTGAGCAGTTCTTC. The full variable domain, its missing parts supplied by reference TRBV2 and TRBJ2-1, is EPEVTQTPSHQVTQMGQEVILRCVPISNHLYFYWYRQILGQKVEFLVSFYNNEISEKSEIFDDQFSVERPDGSNFTLKIRSTKLEDSAMYFCASSSGQVSEQFFGPGTRLTVL.

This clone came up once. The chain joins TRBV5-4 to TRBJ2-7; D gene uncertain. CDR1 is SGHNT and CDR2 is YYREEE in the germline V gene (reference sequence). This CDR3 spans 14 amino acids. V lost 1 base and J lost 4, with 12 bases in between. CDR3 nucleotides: TGTGCCAGCAGCTTGAACGCCGAATTTTACGAGCAGTACTTC. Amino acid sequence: CASSLNAEFYEQYF.

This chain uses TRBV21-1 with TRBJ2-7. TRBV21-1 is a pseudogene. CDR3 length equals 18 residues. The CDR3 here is CASSKRKCQWDGSYEQYF. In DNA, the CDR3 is TGTGCCAGCAGCAAACGGAAGTGCCAATGGGACGGATCCTACGAGCAGTACTTC.

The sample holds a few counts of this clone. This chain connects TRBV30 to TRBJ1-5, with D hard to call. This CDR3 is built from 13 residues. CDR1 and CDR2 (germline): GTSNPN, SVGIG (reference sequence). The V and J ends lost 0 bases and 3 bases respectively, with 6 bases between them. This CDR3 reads CAWSVRVNQPQHF. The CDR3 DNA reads TGTGCCTGGAGTGTACGGGTCAATCAGCCCCAGCATTTT.

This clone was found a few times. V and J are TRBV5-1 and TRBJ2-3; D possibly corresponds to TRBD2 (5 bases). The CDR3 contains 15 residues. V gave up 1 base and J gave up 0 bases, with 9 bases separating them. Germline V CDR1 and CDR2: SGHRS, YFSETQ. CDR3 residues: CASSLMSGSTDTQYF. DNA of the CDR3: TGCGCCAGCAGCTTGATGTCGGGGAGCACAGATACGCAGTATTTT.

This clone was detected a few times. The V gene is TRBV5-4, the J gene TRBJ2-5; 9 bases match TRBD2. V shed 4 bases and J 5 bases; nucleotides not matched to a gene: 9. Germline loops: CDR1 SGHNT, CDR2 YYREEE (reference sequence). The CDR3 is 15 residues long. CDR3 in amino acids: CASSHRASGDETQYF. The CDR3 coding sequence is TGTGCCAGCAGCCACCGGGCTAGCGGGGATGAGACCCAGTACTTC.

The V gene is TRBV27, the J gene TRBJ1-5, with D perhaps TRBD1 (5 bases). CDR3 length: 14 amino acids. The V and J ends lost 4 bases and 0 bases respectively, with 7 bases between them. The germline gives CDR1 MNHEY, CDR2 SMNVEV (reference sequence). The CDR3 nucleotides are TGTGCCAGCAGTTCGACAGATAGCAATCAGCCCCAGCATTTT. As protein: CASSSTDSNQPQHF.